This TCR beta chain emerged from a study of sequential checkpoint blockade in melanoma. Study information: First-line arms were nivolumab then ipilimumab, or the reverse, randomized 1:1. Each arm's sequence ended with maintenance nivolumab.

The treatment: randomized to nivolumab then ipilimumab (arm A) or the reverse (arm B). Live CD3+CD8+ CD19− CD56− cells were sorted from PBMCs. TCRdb's table, derived via immunoSEQ multiplex PCR, lists solely in-frame clones and lacks some. Among fewer than 50,000 clones listed, 88% were seen once. The source of this sequence is a human donor with melanoma. The specimen was CD8+ T cells sorted from blood (inferred from file names), collected from a patient given nivolumab and ipilimumab in sequence.

CDR3 nucleotide sequence: TGCGCCAGCAGCTTAGAGCTCATGAACACTGAAGCTTTCTTT. This sequence encodes CASSLELMNTEAFF. The chain employs TRBV5-1 and TRBJ1-1, with D unresolved. V dropped 2 bases and J dropped 0 bases, with 8 bases sitting between them. The CDR3 length is 14 residues. Looked up from germline, CDR1 is SGHRS and CDR2 is YFSETQ.